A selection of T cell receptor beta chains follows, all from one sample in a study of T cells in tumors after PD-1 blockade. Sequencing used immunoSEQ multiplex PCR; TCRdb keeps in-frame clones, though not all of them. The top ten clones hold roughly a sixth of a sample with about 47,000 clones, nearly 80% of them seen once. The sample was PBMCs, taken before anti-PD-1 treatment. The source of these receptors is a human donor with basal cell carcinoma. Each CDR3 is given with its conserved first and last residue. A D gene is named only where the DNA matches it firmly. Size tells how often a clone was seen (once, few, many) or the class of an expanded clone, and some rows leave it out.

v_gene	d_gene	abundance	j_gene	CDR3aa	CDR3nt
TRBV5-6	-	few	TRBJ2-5	CASSFVWIAVGKYQETQYF	TGTGCCAGCAGCTTCGTGTGGATAGCTGTCGGGAAATACCAAGAGACCCAGTACTTC
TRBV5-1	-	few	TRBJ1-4	CASSLARADEKLFF	TGCGCCAGCAGCTTGGCCAGGGCGGATGAAAAACTGTTTTTT
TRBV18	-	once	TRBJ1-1	CASSRSDTKNTEAFF	TGTGCCAGCTCACGATCGGACACTAAGAACACTGAAGCTTTCTTT
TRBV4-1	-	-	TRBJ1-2	CASSQVGGNRVNYGYTF	TGCGCCAGCAGCCAAGTCGGGGGGAACAGGGTAAACTATGGCTACACCTTC
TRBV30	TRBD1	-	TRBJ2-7	CAWRHPGAGGEQYF	TGTGCCTGGAGACACCCCGGGGCAGGGGGCGAGCAGTACTTC
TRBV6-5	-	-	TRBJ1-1	CASRDHRAPRGEAFF	TGTGCCAGCAGAGACCACCGGGCCCCACGAGGTGAAGCTTTCTTT
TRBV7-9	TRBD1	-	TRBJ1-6	CASSLSGGPTLHF	TGTGCCAGCAGCCTCTCAGGGGGTCCAACCCTCCACTTT
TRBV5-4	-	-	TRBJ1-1	CASSLDRATEAFF	TGTGCCAGCAGCTTGGACAGGGCCACTGAAGCTTTCTTT
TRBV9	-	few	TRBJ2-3	CASSVAPAADTQYF	TGTGCCAGCAGCGTAGCTCCGGCTGCAGATACGCAGTATTTT
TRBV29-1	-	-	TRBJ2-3	CSTQHTDTQYF	TGCAGTACCCAGCACACAGATACGCAGTATTTT
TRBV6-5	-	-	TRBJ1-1	CASIHGGAGNTEAFF	TGTGCCAGCATCCATGGGGGCGCCGGAAACACTGAAGCTTTCTTT
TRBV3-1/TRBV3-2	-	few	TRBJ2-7	CASSQEEGGFLRNEQYF	TGTGCCAGCAGCCAAGAGGAGGGGGGCTTTCTTCGGAACGAGCAGTACTTC
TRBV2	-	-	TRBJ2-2	CASKEMPNTGELFF	TGTGCCAGCAAAGAGATGCCGAACACCGGGGAGCTGTTTTTT
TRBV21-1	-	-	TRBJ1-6	CASSKVQGARNSPLHF	TGTGCCAGCAGCAAAGTACAGGGGGCACGGAATTCACCCCTCCACTTT
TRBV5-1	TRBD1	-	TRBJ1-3	CASSTGTGERNTIYF	TGCGCCAGCAGCACGGGGACAGGGGAACGAAACACCATATATTTT
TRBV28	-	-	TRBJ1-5	CASSLAGQPSNQPQHF	TGTGCCAGCAGTTTGGCCGGGCAGCCATCCAATCAGCCCCAGCATTTT
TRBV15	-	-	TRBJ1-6	CATSRDPSNNSPLHF	TGTGCCACCAGCAGAGATCCAAGTAATAATTCACCCCTCCACTTT
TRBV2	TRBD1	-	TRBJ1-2	CASGSWDRDYGYTF	TGTGCCAGCGGGTCCTGGGACAGAGACTATGGCTACACCTTC
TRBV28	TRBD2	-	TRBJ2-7	CASSFDGRGRYEFYEQYF	TGTGCCAGCAGTTTTGACGGGAGGGGACGCTACGAATTCTACGAGCAGTACTTC
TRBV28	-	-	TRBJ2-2	CASRSAGQTLTGELFF	TGTGCCAGCAGAAGTGCGGGACAGACCCTCACCGGGGAGCTGTTTTTT
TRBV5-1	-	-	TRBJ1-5	CASSLAGGRYQPQHF	TGCGCCAGCAGCTTGGCCGGTGGCCGTTATCAGCCCCAGCATTTT
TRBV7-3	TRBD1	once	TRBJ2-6	CASSLVGTGIQVSGANVLTF	TGTGCCAGCAGCTTAGTAGGGACAGGCATACAGGTCTCTGGGGCCAACGTCCTGACTTTC
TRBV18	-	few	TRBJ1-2	CASSPSGPTNYGYTF	TGTGCCAGCTCACCCTCAGGGCCTACTAACTATGGCTACACCTTC
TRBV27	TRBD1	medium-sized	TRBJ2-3	CASSQDRGYGTDTQYF	TGTGCCAGCAGTCAGGACAGGGGATATGGCACAGATACGCAGTATTTT
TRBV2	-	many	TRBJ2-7	CASSETQRSTGTYEQYF	TGTGCCAGCAGTGAAACCCAAAGGAGCACAGGAACCTACGAGCAGTACTTC
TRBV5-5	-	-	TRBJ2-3	CASSLGRISTDTQYF	TGCGCCAGCAGCTTGGGCAGGATTAGCACAGATACGCAGTATTTT
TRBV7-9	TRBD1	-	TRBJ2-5	CASSRSRGPETQYF	TGTGCCAGCAGCCGTTCCAGGGGGCCGGAGACCCAGTACTTC
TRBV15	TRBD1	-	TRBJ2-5	CATSRDRGLETQYF	TGTGCCACCAGCAGAGACAGGGGGTTGGAGACCCAGTACTTC
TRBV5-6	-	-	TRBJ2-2	CASSSRDTFLGELFF	TGTGCCAGCAGCTCCCGGGACACATTTCTCGGGGAGCTGTTTTTT
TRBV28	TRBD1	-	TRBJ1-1	CASSSTLPTGGNTEAFF	TGTGCCAGCAGTTCCACCCTCCCGACAGGGGGAAACACTGAAGCTTTCTTT
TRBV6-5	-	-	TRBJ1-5	CASSPALSNQPQHF	TGTGCCAGCAGCCCAGCACTGAGCAATCAGCCCCAGCATTTT
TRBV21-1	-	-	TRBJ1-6	CASSKLLCPKANSPLHF	TGTGCCAGCAGCAAATTGCTTTGTCCCAAAGCCAATTCACCCCTCCACTTT
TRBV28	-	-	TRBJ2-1	CASRGPGQLNNEQFF	TGTGCCAGCAGGGGCCCCGGACAGCTTAACAATGAGCAGTTCTTC
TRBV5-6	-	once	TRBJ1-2	CASSFASGVEGYTF	TGTGCCAGCAGCTTCGCCAGTGGAGTTGAAGGCTACACCTTC
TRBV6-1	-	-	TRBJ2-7	CASSEMGRPYEQYF	TGTGCCAGCAGTGAGATGGGACGGCCCTACGAGCAGTACTTC
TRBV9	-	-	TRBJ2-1	CASSVAWDSTYNEQFF	TGTGCCAGCAGCGTAGCGTGGGACTCCACCTACAATGAGCAGTTCTTC
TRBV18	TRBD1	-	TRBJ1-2	CASSPDRGGYTF	TGTGCCAGCTCACCGGACAGGGGTGGCTACACCTTC
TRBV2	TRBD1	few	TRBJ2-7	CASSERDRVYF	TGTGCCAGCAGTGAAAGGGACAGGGTGTACTTC
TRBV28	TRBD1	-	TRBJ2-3	CASSFRTQGADTQYF	TGTGCCAGCAGTTTTCGGACCCAGGGGGCAGATACGCAGTATTTT
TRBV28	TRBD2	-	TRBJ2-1	CASSGGLAGGGEQFF	TGTGCCAGCAGTGGGGGACTAGCGGGAGGAGGCGAGCAGTTCTTC
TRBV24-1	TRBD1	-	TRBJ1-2	CATSERDRGGYTF	TGTGCCACCAGTGAACGGGACAGGGGAGGCTACACCTTC
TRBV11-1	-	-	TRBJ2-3	CASSPGLTSKPEYF	TGTGCCAGCAGCCCGGGACTTACATCGAAACCGGAGTATTTT
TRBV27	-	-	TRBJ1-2	CASSLSGRAYGYTF	TGTGCCAGCAGTTTATCGGGGCGTGCCTATGGCTACACCTTC
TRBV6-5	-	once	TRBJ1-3	CASSNWHLDWNTIYF	TGTGCCAGCAGTAACTGGCATCTTGACTGGAACACCATATATTTT
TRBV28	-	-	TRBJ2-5	CASRPSGRPQETQYF	TGTGCCAGCAGGCCTTCGGGACGGCCGCAAGAGACCCAGTACTTC
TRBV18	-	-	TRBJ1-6	CASSGTGPNSPLHF	TGTGCCAGCTCCGGAACAGGACCTAATTCACCCCTCCACTTT
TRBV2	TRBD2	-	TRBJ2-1	CASSGETSGSIYEQFF	TGTGCCAGCAGTGGTGAGACTAGCGGGAGCATCTATGAGCAGTTCTTC
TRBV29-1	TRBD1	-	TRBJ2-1	CSVDGQGTTYNEQFF	TGCAGCGTTGACGGACAGGGGACCACCTACAATGAGCAGTTCTTC
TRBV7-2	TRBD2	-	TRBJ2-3	CASSSWASGSTDTQYF	TGTGCCAGCAGCTCTTGGGCTAGCGGGAGCACAGATACGCAGTATTTT
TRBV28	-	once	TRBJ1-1	CASSLRQQVNTEAFF	TGTGCCAGCAGTCTCCGACAGCAAGTGAACACTGAAGCTTTCTTT
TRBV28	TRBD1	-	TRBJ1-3	CASRSDRASGNTIYF	TGTGCCAGCAGATCGGACAGGGCCTCTGGAAACACCATATATTTT
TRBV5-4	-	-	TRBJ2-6	CASSPNTGANVLTF	TGTGCCAGCAGCCCAAATACCGGGGCCAACGTCCTGACTTTC
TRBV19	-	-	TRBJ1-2	CASSAIDFGWLSYTF	TGTGCCAGTAGTGCGATAGACTTTGGGTGGCTGAGCTACACCTTC
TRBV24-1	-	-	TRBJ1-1	CATSNPGTEAFF	TGTGCCACCAGTAATCCGGGCACTGAAGCTTTCTTT
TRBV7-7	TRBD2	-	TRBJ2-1	CASSLGVSGSDEQFF	TGTGCTAGCAGCTTAGGGGTTAGCGGGAGTGATGAGCAGTTCTTC
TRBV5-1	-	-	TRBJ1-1	CASSLGQKEAFF	TGCGCCAGCAGCTTGGGACAGAAAGAAGCTTTCTTT
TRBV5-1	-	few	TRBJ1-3	CASSYTLGGSGNTIYF	TGCGCCAGCAGCTATACCCTGGGGGGCTCTGGAAACACCATATATTTT
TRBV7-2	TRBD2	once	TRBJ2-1	CASSLAGAGGPGEQFF	TGTGCCAGCAGCTTAGCGGGAGCGGGAGGGCCGGGTGAGCAGTTCTTC
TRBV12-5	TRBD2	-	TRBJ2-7	CASGRTSSYEQYF	TGTGCTAGTGGCAGGACTAGTTCCTACGAGCAGTACTTC
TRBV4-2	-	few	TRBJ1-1	CASSQDKERNTEAFF	TGTGCCAGCAGCCAAGATAAGGAGAGGAACACTGAAGCTTTCTTT